This T cell receptor beta chain was sequenced during a study of memory CD8 T cells in hepatitis C reinfection. Study context: A couple of donors cleared primary HCV but became chronic after reinfection. A positive HCV RNA test after two negatives ≥60 days apart defined reinfection.

Profiling relied on immunoSEQ multiplex PCR, and the TCRdb table lists in-frame clones only, not all of them. The table records under 60,000 clones, roughly 91% of them present only once. Germline CDR1 and CDR2: SGHDN and FVKESK. V gave up 4 bases and J gave up 4 bases; unmatched junction bases: 6. The CDR3 loop spans 14 amino acids. The time point here: pre-reinfection, 55 to 20 weeks before reinfection detection. No in vitro expansion preceded TCR sequencing of the sorted cells. At all three reinfection time points, viable CD3+ CD8+ CD45RO- cells from a couple of donors served as controls. The sequence derives from a man aged 18 to 29 with hepatitis C virus infection. The gene calls are TRBV14 and TRBJ2-7, with TRBD2 identical over 8 bases. The sequencing input was naive CD8+ T cells sorted from blood. Written as DNA, the CDR3 is TGTGCCAGCAGCCTGTTGACTAGCGCATACGAGCAGTACTTC. Its translation: CASSLLTSAYEQYF.